The next 18 T cell receptor beta chains were all read from a single sample in a study of blood T cell repertoires in COVID-19. Sequencing used immunoSEQ multiplex PCR; TCRdb keeps in-frame clones, though not all of them. The table lists approximately 190,000 clones, 60% to 80% of them singletons. The material sequenced was peripheral blood. These receptors all come from a man in his fifties or sixties with active or convalescent COVID-19.

The rearrangement uses TRBV12-5 and TRBJ2-3; 14 bases match TRBD2. CDR3 size: 15 residues. The V segment lost 6 bases and the J segment 5 bases; nucleotides outside the gene matches: 4. CDR1 is LGHNT, CDR2 FRNRAP, per germline. The CDR3 loop reads CASGPGLAGGDTQYF. CDR3 bases: TGTGCTAGTGGGCCCGGACTAGCGGGAGGAGATACGCAGTATTTT.

The chain combines TRBV27 with TRBJ1-1, with 7 bases that match TRBD1. V lost 7 bases and J lost 7; bases outside the gene matches: 9. This CDR3 spans 13 amino acids. Germline loops: CDR1 MNHEY, CDR2 SMNVEV (reference sequence). The CDR3 here is CASTFHQGDEAFF. CDR3 sequence (DNA): TGTGCCAGCACCTTCCATCAGGGGGATGAAGCTTTCTTT.

About this clone: One junction end does not reproduce the germline sequence, and a read error may be involved. This rearrangement joins TRBV9 to TRBJ2-3, with 10 nucleotides matching TRBD1. The CDR3 is 12 amino acids. Germline CDR1 is SGDLS and CDR2 is YYNGEE. DNA of the CDR3: TGTGCCAGCAGGTCTCCGGGACAGGGGTTTAATTTT. It encodes CASRSPGQGFNF.

This chain connects TRBV6-1 to TRBJ2-3, with a possible D match to TRBD2 (5 bases). The CDR3 consists of 16 residues. Per the germline V gene, CDR1 is MNHNS and CDR2 is SASEGT. V was shortened by 1 base and J by 0 bases, with 11 bases between the two germline ends. CDR3 DNA: TGTGCCAGCAGTGAAGGTTGGAGGACTAGCACAGATACGCAGTATTTT. As protein: CASSEGWRTSTDTQYF.

The chain combines TRBV5-6 with TRBJ1-5; perhaps TRBD1 as D (6 bases). From germline, CDR1 is SGHDT and CDR2 YYEEEE. The CDR3 spans 16 residues. V was clipped by 4 bases and J by 2 bases, with 16 bases between them. The CDR3 DNA sequence: TGTGCCAGCAGCCTGACAGGCCGGGGTGGCAATCAGCCCCAGCATTTT. Translated: CASSLTGRGGNQPQHF.

The rearrangement joins TRBV27 to TRBJ2-6, with 7 bases lining up with TRBD2. CDR3 size: 15 residues. The junction had 5 bases not matched to a gene; V was cut back by 7 bases and J by 2 bases. The germline gives CDR1 MNHEY, CDR2 SMNVEV (reference sequence). CDR3 sequence (DNA): TGTGCCAGCACCCTCGGGACTACTGGGGCCAACGTCCTGACTTTC. Encoded protein: CASTLGTTGANVLTF.

This chain joins TRBV4-1 and TRBJ1-3; D possibly corresponds to TRBD1 (5 bases). V was trimmed by 6 bases and J by 0 bases, leaving 12 bases between them. CDR3 size: 15 residues. Germline V lookup: CDR1 MGHRA, CDR2 YSYEKL. CDR3 loop: CASSHNRNSGNTIYF. The DNA of the CDR3 is TGCGCCAGCAGTCATAACAGGAACTCTGGAAACACCATATATTTT.

The genes are TRBV19 and TRBJ2-7; D is ambiguous. The CDR3 runs to 13 residues. Trimming left V 3 bases short and J 2 bases short, with 8 bases between. CDR1 is LNHDA, CDR2 SQIVND, per germline (reference sequence). The chain's CDR3 is CASSMRHPYEQYF. The CDR3 nucleotides read TGTGCCAGTAGTATGAGGCACCCCTACGAGCAGTACTTC.

There are a few counts of this clone. This rearrangement joins TRBV4-3 to TRBJ2-7; TRBD1 is a possible D gene (6 bases). The V gene's germline CDR1 is LGHNA and CDR2 YSLEER. This CDR3 is 16 amino acids long. Trimming cost V 1 base and J 6 bases, with 19 bases left between them. CDR3 sequence: CASSQGASTGSPEQYF. In nucleotides, the CDR3 is TGCGCCAGCAGCCAAGGTGCCTCGACAGGCTCCCCCGAGCAGTACTTC.

CDR3 bases: TGCGCCAGCAGCCAAGACTGGCAGGACTCCTACGAGCAGTACTTC. It yields the protein CASSQDWQDSYEQYF. The V and J genes are TRBV4-3 and TRBJ2-7, with D unclear. Trimming pared 0 bases from V and 0 bases from J, leaving 9 bases between. The CDR3 is made up of 15 amino acids. Germline CDR1 and CDR2: LGHNA and YSLEER.

This clone turned up a few times. The rearrangement uses TRBV6-5 and TRBJ2-1, with 10 bases that match TRBD2. Germline values: CDR1 MNHEY, CDR2 SVGAGI. The CDR3 is 15 residues long. V gave up 4 bases and J gave up 6 bases; unmatched junction bases: 6. The DNA of the CDR3 is TGTGCCAGCAGTTTTACTAGCGGGAATTTCAATGAGCAGTTCTTC. Translating gives CASSFTSGNFNEQFF.

The rearrangement links TRBV28 to TRBJ2-5, with D maybe TRBD2 (6 bases). Trimming left V 2 bases short and J 5 bases short, with 12 bases between. This CDR3 comprises 14 residues. Germline CDR1 is MDHEN and CDR2 is SYDVKM. CDR3 protein: CASSLMEGGETQYF. CDR3 DNA: TGTGCCAGCAGTTTAATGGAGGGCGGGGAGACCCAGTACTTC. The full variable domain, rest sourced from reference TRBV28 and TRBJ2-5, is DVKVTQSSRYLVKRTGEKVFLECVQDMDHENMFWYRQDPGLGLRLIYFSYDVKMKEKGDIPEGYSVSREKKERFSLILESASTNQTSMYLCASSLMEGGETQYFGPGTRLLVL.

V gene TRBV5-1 combines with J gene TRBJ2-3; D remains ambiguous. Trimming removed 4 bases at V and 6 bases at J, with 15 bases between. This CDR3 region has 14 residues. The germline V gene has CDR1 SGHRS and CDR2 YFSETQ. The CDR3, as DNA: TGCGCCAGCAGCCTAACGAGCGACCGGGATACGCAGTATTTT. It specifies CASSLTSDRDTQYF. Looking up the rest from reference TRBV5-1 and TRBJ2-3 gives the full variable domain: KAGVTQTPRYLIKTRGQQVTLSCSPISGHRSVSWYQQTPGQGLQFLFEYFSETQRNKGNFPGRFSGRQFSNSRSEMNVSTLELGDSALYLCASSLTSDRDTQYFGPGTRLTVL.

The chain carries TRBV19 and TRBJ2-2; 8 bases are shared with TRBD2. The CDR3 runs to 13 residues. In germline, CDR1 is LNHDA, CDR2 SQIVND (reference sequence). J lost 5 bases, V lost 11 bases, and 7 bases had no gene match. The CDR3 coding sequence is TGTGCCTGCCGGGCTAGCGGGACCGGGGAGCTGTTTTTT. It is translated as CACRASGTGELFF.

The rearrangement uses TRBV24-1 and TRBJ1-2; 10 nucleotides align to TRBD1. The CDR3 covers 16 residues. J lost 4 bases, V lost 3 bases, and 7 bases had no gene match. CDR1 and CDR2 from the germline V gene are KGHDR and SFDVKD. Written as DNA, the CDR3 is TGTGCCACCAGTGATACCGGGACAGGGGAGGGCTATGGCTACACCTTC. Encoded protein: CATSDTGTGEGYGYTF.

CDR3 protein: CATSDYDRGRDNEQFF. The CDR3 region has the DNA TGTGCCACCAGTGACTATGACAGGGGCCGCGACAATGAGCAGTTCTTC. The chain recombines TRBV24-1 with TRBJ2-1; TRBD1 matches 8 bases. Per the germline V gene, CDR1 is KGHDR and CDR2 is SFDVKD. The junction had 9 bases not matched to a gene; V was cut back by 4 bases and J by 5 bases. The CDR3 runs 16 residues.

V usage is TRBV6-5 and J usage is TRBJ2-3, with 7 bases lining up with TRBD2. Unmatched junction bases numbered 6, after V lost 7 bases and J lost 2 bases. The CDR3 runs to 14 residues. CDR1 and CDR2 from the germline V gene are MNHEY and SVGAGI. CDR3 nucleotide sequence: TGTGCCAGCACCTTACAGCGGGACACAGATACGCAGTATTTT. Translating gives CASTLQRDTDTQYF.

The table lists this clone with a few counts. V gene TRBV5-8 combines with J gene TRBJ2-7, with 8 bases identical to TRBD2. V shed 4 bases, J shed 7 bases, and the junction held 10 bases outside the gene matches. The germline gives CDR1 SGHTS, CDR2 YDEGEE. This CDR3 is 14 amino acids long. CDR3 amino acids: CASSLRGLAKEQYF. The CDR3 nucleotides read TGTGCCAGCAGCCTGCGCGGACTAGCTAAAGAGCAGTACTTC.